This T cell receptor (beta chain) was found in a study of T cells after yellow fever vaccination. On this clonotype: Its specificity is not known.

Between the trimmed V and J ends, which lost 1 base and 2 bases, there was a span of 12 bases. Germline V gene sequence: CDR1 SGHTA, CDR2 FQGNSA. This CDR3 contains 16 residues. Study-wide points: The booster saw the reappearance of most primary-vaccination clones (around 95% CD4, 80% to 90% CD8).

Via MiXCR, TCRdb re-called the 5' RACE reads, giving one row per CDR3 protein. The sample has about 260,000 distinct CDR3 sequences; 13% are singletons. The material was CD4+ T cells sorted from PBMCs, obtained 45 days after the yellow fever booster vaccination. This TCR was sampled from a man under 40 who received the YFV17D yellow fever vaccine. The genes are TRBV7-2 and TRBJ1-5; D ambiguous. CDR3 loop: CASSLGRPMGNQPQHF. For the CDR3, the DNA is TGTGCCAGCAGCTTAGGGCGGCCTATGGGCAATCAGCCCCAGCATTTT.